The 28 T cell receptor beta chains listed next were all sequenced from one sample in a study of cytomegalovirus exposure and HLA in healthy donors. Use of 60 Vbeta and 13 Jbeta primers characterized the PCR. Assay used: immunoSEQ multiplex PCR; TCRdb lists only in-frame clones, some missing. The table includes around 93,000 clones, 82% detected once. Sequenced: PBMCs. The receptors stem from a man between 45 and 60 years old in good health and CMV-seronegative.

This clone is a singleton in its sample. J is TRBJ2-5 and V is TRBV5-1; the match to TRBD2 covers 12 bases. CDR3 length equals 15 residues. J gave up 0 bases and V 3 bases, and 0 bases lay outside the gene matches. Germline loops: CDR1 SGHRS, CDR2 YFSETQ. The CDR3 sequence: CASSSSGRDQETQYF. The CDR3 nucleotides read TGCGCCAGCAGCTCTAGCGGGAGGGACCAAGAGACCCAGTACTTC. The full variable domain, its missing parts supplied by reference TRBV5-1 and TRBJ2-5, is KAGVTQTPRYLIKTRGQQVTLSCSPISGHRSVSWYQQTPGQGLQFLFEYFSETQRNKGNFPGRFSGRQFSNSRSEMNVSTLELGDSALYLCASSSSGRDQETQYFGPGTRLLVL.

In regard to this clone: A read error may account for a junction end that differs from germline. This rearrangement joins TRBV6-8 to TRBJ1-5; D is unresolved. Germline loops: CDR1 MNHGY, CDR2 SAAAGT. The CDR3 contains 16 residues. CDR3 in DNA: TGTGCCAGCAGCGGGAGGGATAAAATCAGCAGTCAGCCCCAGCATTTT. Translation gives CASSGRDKISSQPQHF.

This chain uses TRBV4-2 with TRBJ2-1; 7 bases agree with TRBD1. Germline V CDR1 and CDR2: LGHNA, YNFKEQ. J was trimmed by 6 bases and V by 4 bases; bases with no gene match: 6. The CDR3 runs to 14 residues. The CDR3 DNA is TGTGCCAGCAGCCGAGACAGGGATTTCAATGAGCAGTTCTTC. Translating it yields CASSRDRDFNEQFF.

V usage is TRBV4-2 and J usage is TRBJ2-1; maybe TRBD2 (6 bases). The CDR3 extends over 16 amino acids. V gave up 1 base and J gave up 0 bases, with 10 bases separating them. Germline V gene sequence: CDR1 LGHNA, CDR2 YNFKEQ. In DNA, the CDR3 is TGTGCCAGCAGCCAAGCGGAGACTAGCTCCTACAATGAGCAGTTCTTC. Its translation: CASSQAETSSYNEQFF.

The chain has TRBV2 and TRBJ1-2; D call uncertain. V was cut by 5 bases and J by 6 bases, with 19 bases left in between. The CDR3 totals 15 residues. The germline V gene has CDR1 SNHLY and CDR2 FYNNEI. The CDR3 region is CASSPQRTIPDGYTF. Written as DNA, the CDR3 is TGTGCCAGCAGTCCGCAGCGGACGATTCCGGATGGCTACACCTTC.

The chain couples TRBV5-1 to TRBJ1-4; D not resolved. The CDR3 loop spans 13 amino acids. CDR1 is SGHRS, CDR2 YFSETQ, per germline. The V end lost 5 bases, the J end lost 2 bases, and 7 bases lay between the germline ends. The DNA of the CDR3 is TGCGCCAGCAGTTGGGAGACTAATGAAAAACTGTTTTTT. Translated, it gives CASSWETNEKLFF.

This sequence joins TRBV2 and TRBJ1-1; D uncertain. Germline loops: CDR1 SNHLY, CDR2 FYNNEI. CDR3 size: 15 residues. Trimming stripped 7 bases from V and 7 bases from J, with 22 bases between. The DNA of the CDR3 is TGTGCCAGCATTCCCGTTTCCGTCTCCCCCCGTGAAGCTTTCTTT. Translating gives CASIPVSVSPREAFF.

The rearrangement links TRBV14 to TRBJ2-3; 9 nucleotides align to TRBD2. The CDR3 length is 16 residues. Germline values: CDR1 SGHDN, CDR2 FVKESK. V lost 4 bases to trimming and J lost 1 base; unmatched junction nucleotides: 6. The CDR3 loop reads CASSRAGGFRTDTQYF. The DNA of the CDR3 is TGTGCCAGCAGCCGGGCGGGAGGGTTTCGCACAGATACGCAGTATTTT. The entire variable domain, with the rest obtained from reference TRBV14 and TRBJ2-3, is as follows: EAGVTQFPSHSVIEKGQTVTLRCDPISGHDNLYWYRRVMGKEIKFLLHFVKESKQDESGMPNNRFLAERTGGTYSTLKVQPAELEDSGVYFCASSRAGGFRTDTQYFGPGTRLTVL.

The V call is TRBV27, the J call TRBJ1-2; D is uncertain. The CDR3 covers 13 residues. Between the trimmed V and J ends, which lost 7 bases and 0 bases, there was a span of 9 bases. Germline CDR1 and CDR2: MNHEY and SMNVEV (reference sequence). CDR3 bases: TGTGCCAGCAAGCCGGGAGCTAACTATGGCTACACCTTC. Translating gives CASKPGANYGYTF.

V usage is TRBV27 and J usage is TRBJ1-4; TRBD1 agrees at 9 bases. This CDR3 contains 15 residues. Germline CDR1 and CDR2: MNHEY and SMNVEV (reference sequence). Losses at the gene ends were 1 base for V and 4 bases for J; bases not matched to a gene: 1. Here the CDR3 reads CASSLWGQGNEKLFF. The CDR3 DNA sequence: TGTGCCAGCAGTTTATGGGGACAGGGTAATGAAAAACTGTTTTTT.

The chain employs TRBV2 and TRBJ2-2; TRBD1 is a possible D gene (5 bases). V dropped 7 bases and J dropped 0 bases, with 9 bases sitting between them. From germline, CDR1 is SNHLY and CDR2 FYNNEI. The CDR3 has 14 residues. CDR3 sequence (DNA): TGTGCCAGCATCAGGGAAACGAACACCGGGGAGCTGTTTTTT. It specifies CASIRETNTGELFF.

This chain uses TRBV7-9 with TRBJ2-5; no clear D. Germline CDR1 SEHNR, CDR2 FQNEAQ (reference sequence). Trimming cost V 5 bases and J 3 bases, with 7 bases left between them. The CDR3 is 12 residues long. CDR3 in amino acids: CASSPTKETQYF. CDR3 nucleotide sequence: TGTGCCAGCAGCCCTACCAAAGAGACCCAGTACTTC.

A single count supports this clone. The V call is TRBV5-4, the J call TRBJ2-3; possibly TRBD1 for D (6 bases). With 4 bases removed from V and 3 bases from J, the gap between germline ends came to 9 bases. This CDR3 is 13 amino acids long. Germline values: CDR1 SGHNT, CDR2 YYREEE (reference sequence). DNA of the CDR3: TGTGCCAGCAGCACACAGGGTACAGATACGCAGTATTTT. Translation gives CASSTQGTDTQYF.

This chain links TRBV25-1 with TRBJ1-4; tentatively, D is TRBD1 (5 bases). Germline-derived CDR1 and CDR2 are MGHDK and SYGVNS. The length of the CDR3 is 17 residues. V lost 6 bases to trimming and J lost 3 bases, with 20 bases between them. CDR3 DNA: TGTGCCAGCAGGGCAATCGGGGGGGGGAAGGCTAATGAAAAACTGTTTTTT. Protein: CASRAIGGGKANEKLFF.

The CDR3 DNA reads TGTGCCAGCAGTTCTCCCGGGGGCTCCTATAATTCACCCCTCCACTTT. Translating it yields CASSSPGGSYNSPLHF. This chain links TRBV6-5 with TRBJ1-6; D might be TRBD1 (5 bases). The CDR3 runs 16 residues. From germline, CDR1 is MNHEY and CDR2 SVGAGI. V lost 4 bases, J lost 0 bases, and 10 bases lay in between.

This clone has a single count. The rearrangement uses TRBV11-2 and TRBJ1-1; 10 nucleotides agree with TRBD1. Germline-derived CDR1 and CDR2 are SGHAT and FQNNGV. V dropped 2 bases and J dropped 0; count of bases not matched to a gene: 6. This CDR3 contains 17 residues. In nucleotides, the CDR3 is TGTGCCAGCAGCTTATCCTCCGGGACAGGGGTGAACACTGAAGCTTTCTTT. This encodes CASSLSSGTGVNTEAFF.

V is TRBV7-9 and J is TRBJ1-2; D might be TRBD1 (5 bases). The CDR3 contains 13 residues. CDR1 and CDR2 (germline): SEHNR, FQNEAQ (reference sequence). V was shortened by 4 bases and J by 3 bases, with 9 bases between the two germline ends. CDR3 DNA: TGTGCCAGCAGCTCCTCGGGGGACTATGGCTACACCTTC. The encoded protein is CASSSSGDYGYTF.

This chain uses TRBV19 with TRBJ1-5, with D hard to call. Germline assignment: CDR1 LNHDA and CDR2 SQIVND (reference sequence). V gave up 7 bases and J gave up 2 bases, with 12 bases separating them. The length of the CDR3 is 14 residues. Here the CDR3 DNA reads TGTGCCAGTACCTTTGGTGCGGGCAATCAGCCCCAGCATTTT. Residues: CASTFGAGNQPQHF.

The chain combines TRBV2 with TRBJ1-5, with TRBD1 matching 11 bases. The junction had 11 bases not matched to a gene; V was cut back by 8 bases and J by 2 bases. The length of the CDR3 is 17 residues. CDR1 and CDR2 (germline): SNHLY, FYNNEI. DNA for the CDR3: TGTGCCAGCGGGAGGACAGGGGGCCCTGGCGGCAATCAGCCCCAGCATTTT. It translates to CASGRTGGPGGNQPQHF.

The CDR3 region is CASTGIGQGLMGGDTQYF. CDR3 coding DNA: TGTGCCAGCACCGGGATCGGGCAGGGGCTGATGGGGGGGGATACGCAGTATTTT. The gene calls are TRBV28 and TRBJ2-3; perhaps TRBD2 as D (7 bases). Germline CDR1 reads MDHEN; CDR2 reads SYDVKM. Trimming removed 7 bases at V and 6 bases at J, with 29 bases between. This CDR3 spans 18 amino acids.

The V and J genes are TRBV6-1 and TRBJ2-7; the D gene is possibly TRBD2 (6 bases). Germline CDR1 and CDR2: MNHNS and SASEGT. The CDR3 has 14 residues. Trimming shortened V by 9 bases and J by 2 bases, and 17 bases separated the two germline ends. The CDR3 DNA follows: TGTGCCAGTTCCCCCGGGGGTACCCCCTACGAGCAGTACTTC. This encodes CASSPGGTPYEQYF.

The CDR3 DNA reads TGTGCCAGCAGCCCTCGACAGGGCCCGGCTGATCAGCCCCAGCATTTT. Translating gives CASSPRQGPADQPQHF. The J gene is TRBJ1-5, the V gene TRBV28, with 7 bases matching TRBD1. Trimming cost V 6 bases and J 5 bases; bases outside gene matches: 13. The length of the CDR3 is 16 residues. Germline values: CDR1 MDHEN, CDR2 SYDVKM.

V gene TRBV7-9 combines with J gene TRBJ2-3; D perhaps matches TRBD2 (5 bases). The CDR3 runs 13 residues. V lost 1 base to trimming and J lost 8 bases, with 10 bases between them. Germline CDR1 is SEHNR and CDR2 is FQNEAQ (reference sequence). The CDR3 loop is CASSLGERGTQYF. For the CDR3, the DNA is TGTGCCAGCAGCTTAGGGGAGAGAGGTACGCAGTATTTT.

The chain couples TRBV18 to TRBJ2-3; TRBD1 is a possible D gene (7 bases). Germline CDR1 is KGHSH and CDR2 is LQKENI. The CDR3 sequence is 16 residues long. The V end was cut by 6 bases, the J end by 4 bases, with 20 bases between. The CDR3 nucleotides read TGTGCCAGCTCCGGACAGGAGGGACTCCACGCAGATACGCAGTATTTT. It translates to CASSGQEGLHADTQYF.

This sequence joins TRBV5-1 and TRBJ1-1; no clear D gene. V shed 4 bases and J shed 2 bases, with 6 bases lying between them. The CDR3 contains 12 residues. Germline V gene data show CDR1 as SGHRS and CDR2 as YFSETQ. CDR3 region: CASSEPNTEAFF. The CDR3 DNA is TGCGCCAGCAGCGAGCCAAACACTGAAGCTTTCTTT.

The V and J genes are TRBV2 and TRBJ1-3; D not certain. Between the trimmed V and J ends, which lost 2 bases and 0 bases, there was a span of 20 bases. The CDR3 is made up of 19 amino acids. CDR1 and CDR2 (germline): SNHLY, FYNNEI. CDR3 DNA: TGTGCCAGCAGTGAACTTTCAGGAACCCCTGACCCCTCTGGAAACACCATATATTTT. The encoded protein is CASSELSGTPDPSGNTIYF.

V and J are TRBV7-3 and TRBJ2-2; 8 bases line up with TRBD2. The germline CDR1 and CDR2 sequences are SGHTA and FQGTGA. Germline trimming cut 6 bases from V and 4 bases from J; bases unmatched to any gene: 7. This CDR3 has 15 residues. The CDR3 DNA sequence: TGTGCCAGCAGTCAAGCGGGAGTTGGCACCGGGGAGCTGTTTTTT. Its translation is CASSQAGVGTGELFF. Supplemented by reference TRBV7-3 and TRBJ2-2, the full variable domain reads GAGVSQTPSNKVTEKGKYVELRCDPISGHTALYWYRQSLGQGPEFLIYFQGTGAADDSGLPNDRFFAVRPEGSVSTLKIQRTERGDSAVYLCASSQAGVGTGELFFGEGSRLTVL.

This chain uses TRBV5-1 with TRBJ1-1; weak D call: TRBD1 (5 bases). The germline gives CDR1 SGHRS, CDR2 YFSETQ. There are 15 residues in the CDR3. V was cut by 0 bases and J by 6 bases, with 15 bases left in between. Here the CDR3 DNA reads TGCGCCAGCAGCTTGGTGCCAGGGCTAGGCGCTGAAGCTTTCTTT. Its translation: CASSLVPGLGAEAFF.